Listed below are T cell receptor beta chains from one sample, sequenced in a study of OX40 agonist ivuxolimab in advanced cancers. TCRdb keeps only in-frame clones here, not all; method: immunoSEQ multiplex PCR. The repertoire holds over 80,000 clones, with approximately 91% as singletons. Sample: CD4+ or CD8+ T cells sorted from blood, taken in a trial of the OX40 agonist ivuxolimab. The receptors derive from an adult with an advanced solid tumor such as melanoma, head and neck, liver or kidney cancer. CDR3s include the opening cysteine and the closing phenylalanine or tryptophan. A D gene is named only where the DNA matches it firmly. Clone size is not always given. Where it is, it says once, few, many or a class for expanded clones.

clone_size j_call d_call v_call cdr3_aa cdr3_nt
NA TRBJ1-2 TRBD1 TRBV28 CASSRPRQGTYGYTF TGTGCCAGCAGCCGTCCCCGACAGGGAACCTATGGCTACACCTTC
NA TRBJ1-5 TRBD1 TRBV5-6 CASSFWFGTGVGQPQHF TGTGCCAGCAGCTTTTGGTTCGGGACAGGGGTTGGGCAGCCCCAGCATTTT
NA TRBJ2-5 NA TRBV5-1 CASSLGALVETQYF TGCGCCAGCAGCTTGGGAGCGTTGGTGGAGACCCAGTACTTC
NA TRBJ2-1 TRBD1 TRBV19 CASSGRPGTGQGYNEQFF TGTGCCAGCTCCGGCCGTCCCGGGACAGGGCAGGGGTACAATGAGCAGTTCTTC
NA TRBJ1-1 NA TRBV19 CASSIRRTMNTEAFF TGTGCCAGTAGTATTCGCCGGACCATGAACACTGAAGCTTTCTTT
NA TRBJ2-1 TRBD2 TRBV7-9 CASVPWRGGSGDEQFF TGTGCCAGCGTCCCTTGGAGGGGCGGGAGTGGGGATGAGCAGTTCTTC
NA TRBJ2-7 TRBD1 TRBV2 CASSDQGARYEQYF TGTGCCAGCAGTGATCAGGGGGCCCGCTACGAGCAGTACTTC
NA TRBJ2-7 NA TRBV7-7 CASSLDLDSGEQYF TGTGCCAGCAGCTTAGATCTGGACTCCGGCGAGCAGTACTTC
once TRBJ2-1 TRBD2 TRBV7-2 CASSRPGLAPYNEQFF TGTGCCAGCAGCCGACCGGGACTAGCGCCCTACAATGAGCAGTTCTTC
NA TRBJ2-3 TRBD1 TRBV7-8 CASSLTPGQEGDTQYF TGTGCCAGCAGCCTGACCCCGGGACAGGAGGGGGATACGCAGTATTTT
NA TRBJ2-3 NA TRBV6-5 CASRTRGNTDTQYF TGTGCCAGCAGGACGAGGGGGAACACAGATACGCAGTATTTT
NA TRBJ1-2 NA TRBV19 CASRLASADINYGYTF TGTGCCAGTAGGTTGGCTTCTGCCGATATCAACTATGGCTACACCTTC
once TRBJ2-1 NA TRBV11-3 CASSLSPDNEQFF TGTGCCAGCAGCTTAAGTCCCGACAATGAGCAGTTCTTC
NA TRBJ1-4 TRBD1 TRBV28 CASSSTGTGGGPLFF TGTGCCAGCAGTTCAACCGGGACAGGGGGCGGCCCACTGTTTTTT
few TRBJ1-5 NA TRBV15 CATGRDNQPQHF TGTGCCACCGGCAGGGACAATCAGCCCCAGCATTTT
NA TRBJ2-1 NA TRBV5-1 CASSRGNEQFF TGCGCCAGCAGCAGGGGGAATGAGCAGTTCTTC
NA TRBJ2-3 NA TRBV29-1 CSVGTGGRTDTQYF TGCAGCGTTGGAACAGGAGGACGCACAGATACGCAGTATTTT
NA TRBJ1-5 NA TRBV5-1 CASSLVQGTYQPQHF TGCGCCAGCAGCTTGGTCCAGGGTACATATCAGCCCCAGCATTTT
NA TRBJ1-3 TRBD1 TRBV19 CASTGGTGGNTIYF TGTGCCAGTACAGGGGGGACCGGTGGAAACACCATATATTTT
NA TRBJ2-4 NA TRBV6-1 CASSERGGDQLAKNIQYF TGTGCCAGCAGTGAAAGAGGAGGGGACCAGCTAGCCAAAAACATTCAGTACTTC
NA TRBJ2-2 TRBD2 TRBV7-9 CASSLGLAGVSGELFF TGTGCCAGCAGCTTAGGCCTAGCGGGTGTGTCCGGGGAGCTGTTTTTT
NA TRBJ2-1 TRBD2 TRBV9 CASSPLGLAGGHNEQFF TGTGCCAGCAGCCCGCTGGGCCTAGCGGGAGGACACAATGAGCAGTTCTTC
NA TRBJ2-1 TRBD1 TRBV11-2 CASLDPGQVRNEQFF TGTGCCAGCTTGGACCCGGGACAGGTACGCAATGAGCAGTTCTTC
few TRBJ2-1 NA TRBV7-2 CASRTRTGVVSSEQFF TGTGCCAGCAGAACTAGGACCGGTGTGGTAAGTAGTGAGCAGTTCTTC
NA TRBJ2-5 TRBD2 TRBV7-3 CASSLGGEETQYF TGTGCCAGCAGCTTAGGGGGGGAAGAGACCCAGTACTTC
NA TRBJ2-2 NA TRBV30 CAWSRGFTGELFF TGTGCCTGGAGTCGAGGGTTCACCGGGGAGCTGTTTTTT
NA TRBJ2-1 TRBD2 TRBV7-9 CASSLVAGVYNEQFF TGTGCCAGCAGCTTAGTAGCGGGAGTCTACAATGAGCAGTTCTTC
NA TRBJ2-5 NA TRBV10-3 CAISESGGGETQYF TGTGCCATCAGTGAGTCCGGGGGAGGAGAGACCCAGTACTTC
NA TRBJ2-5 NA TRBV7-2 CASSLHGETQYF TGTGCCAGCAGCTTACACGGAGAGACCCAGTACTTC
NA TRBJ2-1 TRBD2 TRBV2 CASSAGIAGNNEQFF TGTGCCAGCAGTGCAGGTATAGCGGGCAACAATGAGCAGTTCTTC
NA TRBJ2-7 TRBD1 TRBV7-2 CASSLYRGSGYEQYF TGTGCCAGCAGCTTATACAGGGGATCCGGCTACGAGCAGTACTTC
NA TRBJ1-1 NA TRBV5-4 CASSLSGGGDTEAFF TGTGCCAGCAGCTTGTCCGGGGGCGGAGACACTGAAGCTTTCTTT
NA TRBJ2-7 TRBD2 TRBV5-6 CASSLASGIREQYF TGTGCCAGCAGCTTGGCTAGCGGGATCCGTGAGCAGTACTTC
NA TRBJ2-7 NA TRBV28 CASSLMSGDVREEQYF TGTGCCAGCAGTTTAATGTCCGGGGATGTGCGGGAAGAGCAGTACTTC
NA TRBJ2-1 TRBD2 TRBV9 CASSGGTSGRAFNEQFF TGTGCCAGCAGCGGCGGGACTAGCGGGAGGGCTTTCAATGAGCAGTTCTTC
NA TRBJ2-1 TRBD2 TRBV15 CATSRDPAGVMNEQFF TGTGCCACCAGCAGAGATCCTGCGGGGGTTATGAATGAGCAGTTCTTC
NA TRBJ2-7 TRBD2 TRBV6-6 CASSYGGGEQYF TGTGCCAGCAGTTACGGGGGGGGAGAGCAGTACTTC
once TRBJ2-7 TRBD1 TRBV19 CASSMTGGVDEQYF TGTGCCAGTAGTATGACAGGGGGCGTGGACGAGCAGTACTTC
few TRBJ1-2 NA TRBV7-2 CASSLDQRKGYTF TGTGCCAGCAGCTTAGACCAGCGGAAAGGCTACACCTTC
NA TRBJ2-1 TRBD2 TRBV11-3 CASSPGLAESDEQFF TGTGCCAGCAGCCCGGGACTAGCGGAGTCTGATGAGCAGTTCTTC
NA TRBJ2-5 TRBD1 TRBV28 CASSFGDRVETQYF TGTGCCAGCAGTTTTGGCGACAGGGTCGAGACCCAGTACTTC
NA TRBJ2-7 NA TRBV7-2 CASSLATHSYEQYF TGTGCCAGCAGCTTAGCCACACATTCCTACGAGCAGTACTTC
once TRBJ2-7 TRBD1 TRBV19 CASSRDRGSYEQYF TGTGCCAGTAGTAGGGACAGGGGATCCTACGAGCAGTACTTC
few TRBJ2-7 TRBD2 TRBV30 CAWQPGLAGYEQYF TGTGCCTGGCAGCCGGGACTAGCGGGATACGAGCAGTACTTC
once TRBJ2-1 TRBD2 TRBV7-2 CASNSPGSGTYNEQFF TGTGCCAGCAATTCCCCCGGTAGCGGGACGTACAATGAGCAGTTCTTC